Shown below are 15 T cell receptor beta chains from a single sample sequenced in a study of TIL therapy for anti-PD-1-resistant metastatic lung cancer. The libraries were made with immunoSEQ v3. Sequencing used immunoSEQ multiplex PCR; TCRdb keeps in-frame clones, though not all of them. The sample has tens of thousands of clones, about two thirds seen once; the top ten hold 5.6%. This sample's time point: pre-treatment sample, taken before nivolumab and TIL therapy. Most excised metastases sampled were pleural nodules or supraclavicular lymph nodes. The source material was tumor tissue, sampled at baseline. Every receptor here comes from a person between 25 and 79 years old with non-small cell lung cancer.

The chain joins TRBV6-6 to TRBJ1-2; D remains unclear. This CDR3 contains 13 residues. V was shortened by 2 bases and J by 2 bases, with 6 bases between the two germline ends. Germline CDR1 reads MNHNY; CDR2 reads SVGAGI (reference sequence). CDR3 sequence (DNA): TGTGCCAGCAGTTACGCTGGCAACTATGGCTACACCTTC. Amino acid sequence: CASSYAGNYGYTF.

The chain combines TRBV6-1 with TRBJ1-5, with D uncertain. Germline CDR1 reads MNHNS; CDR2 reads SASEGT. The CDR3 runs 15 residues. Trimming shortened V by 1 base and J by 2 bases, and 9 bases separated the two germline ends. The CDR3 bases are TGTGCCAGCAGTGAAGGGGCGGACCGCAATCAGCCCCAGCATTTT. This gives the protein CASSEGADRNQPQHF.

The chain recombines TRBV5-1 with TRBJ1-2; tentative D call: TRBD1 (6 bases). The germline V gene has CDR1 SGHRS and CDR2 YFSETQ. The CDR3 has 13 residues. V was clipped by 4 bases and J by 8 bases, with 15 bases between them. The CDR3 sequence is CASSPSGQSGYTF. CDR3 nucleotide sequence: TGCGCCAGCAGCCCCTCCGGACAGTCAGGCTACACCTTC.

This clone is medium-sized within its sample. The rearrangement links TRBV19 to TRBJ2-2, with D perhaps matching TRBD2 (5 bases). The CDR3 loop spans 12 amino acids. Per the germline V gene, CDR1 is LNHDA and CDR2 is SQIVND (reference sequence). Trimming cost V 6 bases and J 5 bases, with 7 bases left between them. The CDR3 loop is CASRERTGELFF. The DNA for the CDR3 is TGTGCCAGTAGGGAGCGGACCGGGGAGCTGTTTTTT.

The CDR3 reads CASSLERRGYTDTQYF. In nucleotides, the CDR3 is TGTGCCAGCAGCTTGGAGAGGCGGGGGTACACAGATACGCAGTATTTT. The chain has TRBV5-6 and TRBJ2-3; 7 bases line up with TRBD2. The trim removed 0 bases at V and 2 bases at J, leaving 6 bases unmatched. The CDR3 runs to 16 residues. Germline V gene sequence: CDR1 SGHDT, CDR2 YYEEEE.

About this clone itself: Different DNA sequences within this sample yield the same CDR3. The genes are TRBV15 and TRBJ2-7; D unresolved. Trimming took off 0 bases at V and 0 bases at J, with 6 bases between the two ends. This CDR3 is 14 amino acids long. Germline V gene lookup returns CDR1 LNHNV and CDR2 YYDKDF (reference sequence). In DNA form, the CDR3 reads TGTGCCACCAGCAGAGACCGGAGCTCCTACGAGCAGTACTTC. Amino acid sequence: CATSRDRSSYEQYF.

This clone was detected a few times. The chain is built from TRBV5-1 and TRBJ2-1; D call uncertain. This CDR3 region has 13 residues. Per germline, CDR1 SGHRS and CDR2 YFSETQ. V was pared by 0 bases and J by 6 bases, with 7 bases between. Here the CDR3 reads CASSLGPGNEQFF. As DNA, the CDR3 is TGCGCCAGCAGCTTGGGACCCGGCAATGAGCAGTTCTTC.

The chain carries TRBV11-2 and TRBJ2-2; D remains ambiguous. The CDR3 sequence is 13 residues long. V was cut by 5 bases and J by 5 bases, with 9 bases left in between. CDR1 and CDR2 (germline): SGHAT, FQNNGV. The CDR3 sequence is CASSIRLTGELFF. The CDR3 nucleotides read TGTGCCAGCAGCATCAGGTTAACCGGGGAGCTGTTTTTT.

J is TRBJ1-2 and V is TRBV7-8, with D perhaps TRBD1 (5 bases). There are 15 residues in the CDR3. V shed 2 bases and J shed 1 base, with 11 bases lying between them. Germline V gene lookup returns CDR1 SGHVS and CDR2 FQNEAQ. As DNA, the CDR3 is TGTGCCAGCAGCTTATCTAGCGGACATAACTATGGCTACACCTTC. Translated: CASSLSSGHNYGYTF.

The CDR3 sequence: CASSIWQSQNNEQFF. CDR3 DNA: TGTGCCAGTAGTATCTGGCAATCCCAAAACAATGAGCAGTTCTTC. This sequence joins TRBV19 and TRBJ2-1; D uncertain. The CDR3 consists of 15 residues. The V gene lost 3 bases and the J gene lost 5 bases, with 14 bases spanning the gap. CDR1 is LNHDA and CDR2 is SQIVND in the germline V gene (reference sequence).

The gene calls are TRBV19 and TRBJ1-5; 9 bases line up with TRBD1. Germline V gives CDR1 LNHDA, CDR2 SQIVND (reference sequence). CDR3 length: 17 residues. With 4 bases clipped from V and 4 bases from J, the junction kept 11 bases outside the gene matches. The CDR3 DNA sequence: TGTGCCAGTAGTACAACAGGGGGCAGGATCCTTAATCAGCCCCAGCATTTT. It translates to CASSTTGGRILNQPQHF.

J is TRBJ2-2 and V is TRBV11-3; TRBD2 matches at 10 bases. Germline V lookup: CDR1 SGHNT, CDR2 YENEEA. After removal of 5 bases from V and 8 bases from J, the junction contained 11 bases not matched to a gene. The CDR3 length is 16 residues. The CDR3 spells CASSRQLAGESGELFF. As DNA, the CDR3 is TGTGCCAGCAGCCGACAGCTAGCGGGAGAAAGTGGGGAGCTGTTTTTT.

This clone was picked up a small number of times. V gene TRBV5-1 combines with J gene TRBJ1-2; unclear D gene. V lost 2 bases to trimming and J lost 8 bases, with 13 bases between them. The germline gives CDR1 SGHRS, CDR2 YFSETQ. The CDR3 contains 13 residues. The CDR3 DNA sequence: TGCGCCAGCAGCTTCGGCCTTATCGGGGGCTACACCTTC. It is translated as CASSFGLIGGYTF.

The sample holds a few counts of this clone. The V gene is TRBV7-9, the J gene TRBJ2-5; no clear D gene. CDR3 length equals 15 residues. From germline, CDR1 is SEHNR and CDR2 FQNEAQ (reference sequence). V lost 4 bases and J lost 2, with 14 bases in between. For the CDR3, the DNA is TGTGCCAGCAGCTCCCTTCGTGAAATTCAAGAGACCCAGTACTTC. It yields the protein CASSSLREIQETQYF.

This clone was picked up one time. V usage is TRBV10-3 and J usage is TRBJ2-5, with TRBD2 identical over 10 bases. The CDR3 is 15 residues long. Losses at the gene ends were 2 bases for V and 3 bases for J; bases not matched to a gene: 3. Looked up from germline, CDR1 is ENHRY and CDR2 is SYGVKD. The CDR3 nucleotides read TGTGCCATCAGTGAGGGTAGCGGGGGGAAAGAGACCCAGTACTTC. Translating gives CAISEGSGGKETQYF.